A selection of T cell receptor beta chains follows, all from one sample in a study of blood T cell repertoires in COVID-19. Here immunoSEQ multiplex PCR was the method, and the copy in TCRdb shows in-frame clones only, minus some. The top ten hold 3% to 3.5% of the sample, which has about 200,000 clones, 85% to 90% seen once. The sequenced sample consisted of peripheral blood. These receptors came from a man aged 55 to 70 with acute or convalescent COVID-19. Both conserved end residues are part of each CDR3. The order of the fields is clone size, J gene, D gene, V gene, CDR3 protein, CDR3 DNA. A D gene is named only where the DNA matches it firmly. Size values are once, few and many counts, or a class for expanded clones, and some rows have none.

NA | TRBJ2-1 | TRBD1 | TRBV29-1 | CSARDRGMQFF | TGCAGCGCCCGGGACAGAGGCATGCAGTTCTTC
NA | TRBJ2-5 | NA | TRBV5-1 | CASSTGTPQETQYF | TGCGCCAGCAGCACTGGGACACCGCAAGAGACCCAGTACTTC
NA | TRBJ2-3 | NA | TRBV19 | CASRTETSTDTQYF | TGTGCCAGTCGGACAGAGACTAGCACAGATACGCAGTATTTT
NA | TRBJ2-4 | NA | TRBV7-8 | CASTLGGSFNIQYF | TGTGCCAGCACCCTAGGGGGTAGCTTTAACATTCAGTACTTC
NA | TRBJ2-5 | NA | TRBV7-6 | CASSPRGGGGETQYF | TGTGCCAGCAGCCCCAGGGGCGGGGGTGGAGAGACCCAGTACTTC
NA | TRBJ1-5 | NA | TRBV6-5 | CASSYVANQPQHF | TGTGCCAGCAGTTACGTTGCGAATCAGCCCCAGCATTTT
few | TRBJ1-1 | NA | TRBV28 | CASITGPEAFF | TGTGCCAGCATAACAGGTCCTGAAGCTTTCTTT
NA | TRBJ2-3 | NA | TRBV7-5 | CARSLARDRGFRADTQYF | TGTGCCAGAAGCTTAGCCCGGGACAGGGGGTTTAGGGCAGATACGCAGTATTTT
few | TRBJ1-6 | NA | TRBV5-1 | CASSVRQSSYNSPLHF | TGCGCCAGCAGCGTGCGACAGAGCTCCTATAATTCACCCCTCCACTTT
NA | TRBJ1-2 | TRBD1 | TRBV2 | CASRTGGYGYTF | TGTGCCAGCAGGACAGGGGGCTATGGCTACACCTTC
NA | TRBJ2-3 | TRBD2 | TRBV7-2 | CASSLGGTDTQYF | TGTGCCAGCAGCTTGGGAGGGACAGATACGCAGTATTTT
NA | TRBJ1-5 | TRBD1 | TRBV13 | CASSPGQGRRNQPQHF | TGTGCCAGCAGCCCTGGACAGGGAAGGAGGAATCAGCCCCAGCATTTT
NA | TRBJ1-4 | NA | TRBV2 | CASSELATPGGKLFF | TGTGCCAGCAGTGAATTGGCGACGCCCGGCGGAAAACTGTTTTTT
NA | TRBJ2-3 | NA | TRBV19 | CASSIVKGESTDTQYF | TGTGCCAGTAGTATAGTGAAGGGGGAGAGCACAGATACGCAGTATTTT
NA | TRBJ1-1 | TRBD1 | TRBV4-2 | CASSQERGRTEAFF | TGTGCCAGCAGCCAAGAGAGGGGGCGGACTGAAGCTTTCTTT
NA | TRBJ1-5 | NA | TRBV6-2/TRBV6-3 | CASSYTPGGPNNQPQHF | TGTGCCAGCAGTTACACGCCAGGCGGGCCGAACAATCAGCCCCAGCATTTT
NA | TRBJ1-1 | NA | TRBV19 | CASSMSPGGNTEAFF | TGTGCCAGTAGTATGAGCCCCGGGGGGAACACTGAAGCTTTCTTT
NA | TRBJ1-1 | TRBD1 | TRBV5-8 | CASSSGTVMNTEAFF | TGTGCCAGCAGCTCCGGGACAGTCATGAACACTGAAGCTTTCTTT
NA | TRBJ1-2 | TRBD1 | TRBV19 | CASSQGPLTGNYGYTF | TGTGCCAGTAGCCAGGGACCATTGACAGGGAACTATGGCTACACCTTC
NA | TRBJ2-7 | NA | TRBV10-3 | CAISESARDEQYF | TGTGCCATCAGTGAGTCCGCTCGGGACGAGCAGTACTTC